The 18 T cell receptor beta chains below all came from one sample that was sequenced in a study of shared clonotypes between healthy human individuals (TCRdb year 2020). Library method: the immunoSEQ multiplex PCR assay. TCRdb stores this immuneACCESS table with in-frame sequences only. Part of the clones is absent; in the studies checked, under half of the shortfall reflects unresolved V genes, and no reason is known for the rest. The sample table records roughly 1 million clones; about 76% of these occur just once. The biggest ten clones account for approximately 1.3% of the sample. Source material: memory CD4+ T cells sorted from blood. The cell subset or site label corresponds to: CD45RA-negative fraction. Source of these receptors: a man aged 18 to 29 in good health.

J is TRBJ2-5 and V is TRBV4-2, with 9 bases that match TRBD2. V was clipped by 5 bases and J by 3 bases; unmatched bases: 22. CDR3 size: 20 residues. Looked up from germline, CDR1 is LGHNA and CDR2 is YNFKEQ. The CDR3 sequence: CASSKRGASGDGRIKETQYF. CDR3 sequence (DNA): TGTGCCAGCAGCAAGCGTGGGGCTAGCGGGGACGGACGTATTAAAGAGACCCAGTACTTC.

The count of this clone is one. The chain carries TRBV28 and TRBJ1-2, with D uncertain. CDR1 and CDR2 (germline): MDHEN, SYDVKM. The V end lost 3 bases, the J end lost 2 bases, and 7 bases lay between the germline ends. The CDR3 spans 13 residues. In DNA, the CDR3 is TGTGCCAGCAGTTTTATAGGGAACTATGGCTACACCTTC. Translating gives CASSFIGNYGYTF.

This clone was seen only a few times. V and J are TRBV2 and TRBJ1-6; D perhaps matches TRBD1 (6 bases). V was clipped by 4 bases and J by 6 bases, with 10 bases between them. Germline V CDR1 and CDR2: SNHLY, FYNNEI. This CDR3 has 14 amino acids. CDR3 region: CASSGEGVNSPLHF. CDR3 sequence (DNA): TGTGCCAGCAGTGGGGAGGGGGTTAATTCACCCCTCCACTTT.

V gene TRBV7-9 combines with J gene TRBJ2-1; TRBD2 agrees at 10 bases. Unmatched junction bases numbered 5, after V lost 1 base and J lost 8 bases. Germline CDR1 is SEHNR and CDR2 is FQNEAQ (reference sequence). The CDR3 runs 15 residues. The CDR3 DNA reads TGTGCCAGCAGCTTAGGGACTAGCGGCCGTGATGAGCAGTTCTTC. Residues: CASSLGTSGRDEQFF. Variable domain in full (rest from reference TRBV7-9 and TRBJ2-1): DTGVSQNPRHKITKRGQNVTFRCDPISEHNRLYWYRQTLGQGPEFLTYFQNEAQLEKSRLLSDRFSAERPKGSFSTLEIQRTEQGDSAMYLCASSLGTSGRDEQFFGPGTRLTVL.

The genes are TRBV6-4 and TRBJ1-4; 7 nucleotides match TRBD1. CDR3 length equals 15 residues. CDR1 is MRHNA and CDR2 is SNTAGT in the germline V gene. Unmatched junction bases numbered 8, after V lost 2 bases and J lost 8 bases. CDR3 DNA sequence: TGTGCCAGCAGTGACCCAGGGGGGATCCGGGAAAAACTGTTTTTT. Encoded protein: CASSDPGGIREKLFF.

The chain is built from TRBV7-6 and TRBJ2-3; TRBD2 matches 13 bases. V gave up 5 bases and J gave up 1 base; unmatched junction bases: 6. The CDR3 runs 17 residues. Germline-derived CDR1 and CDR2 are SGHVS and FNYEAQ. Here the CDR3 reads CASSPGTSGAGTDTQYF. CDR3 DNA sequence: TGTGCCAGCAGCCCCGGGACTAGCGGGGCCGGCACAGATACGCAGTATTTT.

There are a few counts of this clone. The sample has other DNA sequences that encode this CDR3 too. V is TRBV7-2 and J is TRBJ2-1; D ambiguous. Germline V gives CDR1 SGHTA, CDR2 FQGNSA. The length of the CDR3 is 11 residues. With 0 bases removed from V and 9 bases from J, the gap between germline ends came to 3 bases. CDR3 DNA sequence: TGTGCCAGCAGCTTAGCTATTGAGCAGTTCTTC. Protein sequence: CASSLAIEQFF.

The chain carries TRBV11-2 and TRBJ2-7; 8 nucleotides agree with TRBD1. In germline, CDR1 is SGHAT, CDR2 FQNNGV. V lost 5 bases to trimming and J lost 5 bases; unmatched junction nucleotides: 8. The length of the CDR3 is 14 residues. CDR3 protein: CASSLDRGGDEQYF. As DNA, the CDR3 is TGTGCCAGCAGCCTCGACAGGGGTGGTGACGAGCAGTACTTC.

V and J are TRBV28 and TRBJ2-3, with 8 bases identical to TRBD1. CDR1 is MDHEN and CDR2 is SYDVKM in the germline V gene. The V gene end was trimmed by 6 bases and the J gene end by 2 bases; junction bases not matched to a gene: 7. The CDR3 runs to 15 residues. CDR3 residues: CASRPQGAATDTQYF. Written as DNA, the CDR3 is TGTGCCAGCAGACCTCAGGGGGCCGCCACAGATACGCAGTATTTT.

This chain joins TRBV6-6 and TRBJ1-5; 12 bases are a match to TRBD1. The germline CDR1 and CDR2 sequences are MNHNY and SVGAGI (reference sequence). With V trimmed by 2 bases and J by 6 bases, 5 bases remained unmatched. CDR3 size: 16 residues. This CDR3 is CASSYGTGGSGQPQHF. CDR3 DNA: TGTGCCAGCAGTTACGGGACAGGGGGCTCGGGTCAGCCCCAGCATTTT.

The V and J genes are TRBV18 and TRBJ1-5, with TRBD1 matching over 8 bases. CDR1 KGHSH and CDR2 LQKENI come from the germline V gene. This CDR3 is 18 amino acids long. V shed 3 bases, J shed 0 bases, and the junction held 10 bases outside the gene matches. This CDR3 reads CASSPWAQGAGSNQPQHF. As DNA, the CDR3 is TGTGCCAGCTCACCTTGGGCGCAGGGGGCCGGTAGCAATCAGCCCCAGCATTTT.

This clone was found once. This chain links TRBV10-2 with TRBJ1-2; maybe TRBD1 (5 bases). CDR3 size: 13 residues. The ends were cut back, 2 bases at V and 3 bases at J, with 7 bases in the middle. CDR1 is WSHSY and CDR2 is SAAADI in the germline V gene. CDR3 nucleotide sequence: TGCGCCAGCAGTGAGGCCAGGGACTATGGCTACACCTTC. The encoded protein is CASSEARDYGYTF.

The genes are TRBV5-6 and TRBJ2-7, with D unresolved. Between the trimmed V and J ends, which lost 1 base and 4 bases, there was a span of 9 bases. CDR1 SGHDT and CDR2 YYEEEE come from the germline V gene. This CDR3 has 13 residues. The CDR3 nucleotides are TGTGCCAGCAGCTTGTCCCAGCTATACGAGCAGTACTTC. Encoded protein: CASSLSQLYEQYF.

Of note for this clone: Given a far larger clone just one base away, this is likely a sequencing read error. The same CDR3 can be traced to other DNA sequences in this sample. V and J are TRBV7-3 and TRBJ2-7, with a weak D call TRBD1 (7 bases). The CDR3 is 15 amino acids. Germline CDR1 reads SGHTA; CDR2 reads FQGTGA. This chain's CDR3 is CASSSSGGPLYEQYF. The CDR3 DNA sequence: TGTGCTAGCAGCTCCTCAGGGGGGCCACTCTACGAGCAGTACTTC.

The chain carries TRBV9 and TRBJ2-1; TRBD1 might be the D (5 bases). The V gene lost 3 bases and the J gene lost 8 bases, with 18 bases spanning the gap. The germline CDR1 and CDR2 sequences are SGDLS and YYNGEE. The CDR3 is 15 amino acids. This CDR3 reads CASSGYKSRVDEQFF. The CDR3, as DNA: TGTGCCAGCAGCGGGTACAAGAGCAGGGTCGATGAGCAGTTCTTC.

The V and J genes are TRBV6-1 and TRBJ2-1, with D unresolved. V shed 4 bases and J shed 10 bases, with 11 bases lying between them. This CDR3 spans 12 amino acids. Germline values: CDR1 MNHNS, CDR2 SASEGT. As DNA, the CDR3 is TGTGCCAGCAGTGTTTTAGTCGGAGAGCAGTTCTTC. This sequence encodes CASSVLVGEQFF.

This clone was observed at least ten times. CDR3 protein: CASRPPTGAPTEAFF. For the CDR3, the DNA is TGTGCCAGCAGGCCCCCAACAGGGGCCCCCACTGAAGCTTTCTTT. The V and J genes are TRBV5-4 and TRBJ1-1, with 7 bases lining up with TRBD1. CDR1 and CDR2 from the germline V gene are SGHNT and YYREEE (reference sequence). Losses at the gene ends were 5 bases for V and 4 bases for J; bases not matched to a gene: 11. The CDR3 spans 15 residues. The entire variable domain, with the rest obtained from reference TRBV5-4 and TRBJ1-1, is as follows: ETGVTQSPTHLIKTRGQQVTLRCSSQSGHNTVSWYQQALGQGPQFIFQYYREEENGRGNFPPRFSGLQFPNYSSELNVNALELDDSALYLCASRPPTGAPTEAFFGQGTRLTVV.

V and J are TRBV4-1 and TRBJ2-3; maybe TRBD1 (6 bases). V was trimmed by 1 base and J by 6 bases, leaving 14 bases between them. Looked up from germline, CDR1 is MGHRA and CDR2 is YSYEKL. The CDR3 loop spans 15 amino acids. CDR3 sequence: CASSQARGAQDTQYF. Written as DNA, the CDR3 is TGCGCCAGCAGCCAAGCCAGGGGAGCACAGGATACGCAGTATTTT.